This TCR beta chain was sequenced for a study of blood T cells in healthy people across ages. General study points: Changes in expanded clonotypes were possibly confounded, as the CMV status of donors was unknown.

A second PCR, run for 7 to 11 cycles, used a sample-barcoded 5' primer plus a J-beta primer mix. TCRdb used MiXCR to reprocess the 5' RACE reads, holding one entry per CDR3 protein. The data contain about 800,000 distinct CDR3 sequences, 20% to 25% of them singletons. Donors were systemically healthy Caucasian individuals from Russia aged roughly 6 to 95 years. Collection of roughly 9.6 milliliters of peripheral blood was performed for each donor. Notes on this clonotype: The antigen remains unidentified.

The CDR3 runs 16 residues. The ends lost 0 bases at V and 3 bases at J; junction bases unmatched: 5. In germline, CDR1 is SGHDT, CDR2 YYEEEE. Another study also made use of these data, one on T cells of mothers and their children.

The sequence was obtained from a boy younger than 18 in good health. Sequenced material: blood. This chain uses TRBV5-6 with TRBJ2-7; 11 nucleotides align to TRBD2. The CDR3 DNA follows: TGTGCCAGCAGCTTGGGCGGGGGGACTAGCGGCTACGAGCAGTACTTC. It yields the protein CASSLGGGTSGYEQYF.